These T cell receptor beta chains were read from a single sample in a study of cytomegalovirus exposure and HLA in healthy donors. Clones were sequenced by immunoSEQ multiplex PCR, and TCRdb holds only the in-frame ones, with some missing. The table shows 130,000 or so clones, with 70% to 90% occurring only once. The sequenced sample was PBMCs. The receptors were gathered from a woman aged 25 to 39 in good health and CMV-seropositive. Each CDR3 is given with its conserved first and last residue. The order of the fields is clone size, V gene, J gene, D gene, CDR3 protein, CDR3 DNA. A D gene is named only where the DNA matches it firmly. Clone size appears in some rows only: once, few, many, or a class for an expanded clone.

>.|TRBV5-8|TRBJ2-5|TRBD2
CASSSGSSGVQETQYF
TGTGCCAGCAGCTCGGGGTCGAGCGGGGTACAAGAGACCCAGTACTTC
>.|TRBV4-2|TRBJ1-4|TRBD1
CASSLRTGNEKLFF
TGTGCCAGCAGCCTTAGGACAGGGAATGAAAAACTGTTTTTT
>.|TRBV5-1|TRBJ2-3|.
CASSSRTEADTQYF
TGCGCCAGCAGCTCACGGACAGAAGCAGATACGCAGTATTTT
>.|TRBV28|TRBJ2-3|TRBD1
CASSPQGADTQYF
TGTGCCAGCAGCCCACAGGGGGCAGATACGCAGTATTTT
>once|TRBV5-1|TRBJ2-2|TRBD2
CASSRTSVNTGELFF
TGCGCCAGCAGCAGGACTAGCGTGAACACCGGGGAGCTGTTTTTT
>.|TRBV18|TRBJ1-1|.
CASSPNWQGYPEAFF
TGTGCCAGCTCACCAAATTGGCAGGGGTACCCTGAAGCTTTCTTT
>.|TRBV11-3|TRBJ2-3|TRBD1
CASRAGTGKGDTQYF
TGTGCCAGCAGAGCCGGGACAGGGAAAGGAGATACGCAGTATTTT
>.|TRBV7-2|TRBJ1-1|.
CASSYDTNTEAFF
TGTGCCAGCAGCTATGACACGAACACTGAAGCTTTCTTT
>.|TRBV6-1|TRBJ2-5|.
CASRGGLTQETQYF
TGTGCCAGCAGGGGGGGGCTAACCCAAGAGACCCAGTACTTC
>.|TRBV28|TRBJ1-2|TRBD1
CASCRTGGPSNYGYTF
TGTGCCAGCTGTCGGACAGGGGGACCCTCTAACTATGGCTACACCTTC
>.|TRBV28|TRBJ2-2|TRBD2
CASSPTWTGKRVAGGPGELFF
TGTGCCAGCAGTCCAACATGGACAGGGAAGAGAGTAGCGGGAGGGCCCGGGGAGCTGTTTTTT
>.|TRBV27|TRBJ1-5|.
CASSLFSGLSNQPQHF
TGTGCCAGCAGTTTATTTTCGGGGTTGAGCAATCAGCCCCAGCATTTT
>.|TRBV11-2|TRBJ2-5|TRBD2
CASSFGGDSQETQYF
TGTGCCAGCAGCTTTGGGGGGGACTCCCAAGAGACCCAGTACTTC
>.|TRBV19|TRBJ1-2|TRBD1
CASRRPGGLSDYGYTF
TGTGCCAGTAGGCGTCCAGGGGGCCTATCAGACTATGGCTACACCTTC
>.|TRBV5-1|TRBJ2-5|.
CASSLAKETQYF
TGCGCCAGCAGCTTGGCCAAAGAGACCCAGTACTTC
>few|TRBV12-5|TRBJ1-2|TRBD1
CASADLTTGSDGYTF
TGTGCTAGTGCCGACCTAACGACAGGGAGTGATGGCTACACCTTC
>.|TRBV2|TRBJ2-5|TRBD2
CASSERASGSRETQYF
TGTGCCAGCAGTGAAAGGGCTAGCGGGAGTAGAGAGACCCAGTACTTC
>few|TRBV2|TRBJ1-2|TRBD1
CAKQGVNYGYTF
TGTGCCAAACAGGGGGTTAACTATGGCTACACCTTC
>once|TRBV4-1|TRBJ2-5|TRBD2
CASSQDSASGRQETQYF
TGCGCCAGCAGCCAAGACAGTGCTAGCGGGCGACAAGAGACCCAGTACTTC
>.|TRBV5-4|TRBJ1-1|TRBD1
CASSIKTGDTEAFF
TGTGCCAGCAGCATTAAGACAGGGGACACTGAAGCTTTCTTT
>.|TRBV5-1|TRBJ2-3|TRBD2
CASSLTSAFTDTQYF
TGCGCCAGCAGCTTAACTAGCGCCTTCACAGATACGCAGTATTTT
>.|TRBV5-1|TRBJ2-7|.
CASSPGGVEQYF
TGCGCCAGCAGCCCCGGAGGGGTCGAGCAGTACTTC
>.|TRBV5-6|TRBJ2-1|TRBD2
CASSQGLAVMDNEQFF
TGTGCCAGCAGCCAGGGACTAGCCGTCATGGACAATGAGCAGTTCTTC
>.|TRBV5-1|TRBJ2-7|.
CASSLPNQGYEQYF
TGCGCCAGCAGCTTGCCGAACCAGGGGTACGAGCAGTACTTC
>.|TRBV27|TRBJ2-7|TRBD2
CASSLFLPSPLSAGGSYEQYF
TGTGCCAGCAGTTTATTTTTACCATCCCCGCTGTCGGCGGGAGGATCCTACGAGCAGTACTTC
>.|TRBV5-1|TRBJ2-1|TRBD2
CASSLSGVYSYNEQFF
TGCGCCAGCAGCCTGAGCGGGGTCTACTCCTACAATGAGCAGTTCTTC
>.|TRBV27|TRBJ2-1|TRBD2
CASSLSLGGTYNEQFF
TGTGCCAGCAGTTTATCACTGGGAGGGACGTACAATGAGCAGTTCTTC
>.|TRBV6-6|TRBJ1-2|TRBD1
CAARTGDYGYTF
TGTGCCGCACGGACAGGGGACTATGGCTACACCTTC
>once|TRBV20-1|TRBJ1-2|.
CSARLIDGYTF
TGCAGTGCTCGACTAATAGATGGCTACACCTTC
>.|TRBV9|TRBJ2-7|TRBD2
CASSAGTSGSYEQYF
TGTGCCAGCAGCGCGGGGACTAGCGGGAGCTACGAGCAGTACTTC
>.|TRBV7-8|TRBJ2-3|.
CASSLAREIAQYF
TGTGCCAGCAGCTTAGCGCGTGAGATCGCGCAGTATTTT
>once|TRBV27|TRBJ1-1|.
CASSLGGGYTEAFF
TGTGCCAGCAGTTTAGGGGGGGGATATACTGAAGCTTTCTTT
>.|TRBV6-1|TRBJ2-3|TRBD1
CASSEKTGGTQYF
TGTGCCAGCAGTGAAAAGACAGGGGGGACGCAGTATTTT
>.|TRBV28|TRBJ2-7|.
CASSPHRGSYEQYF
TGTGCCAGCAGTCCCCATCGGGGTTCCTACGAGCAGTACTTC
>.|TRBV5-6|TRBJ2-3|.
CASSLVAGTDTQYF
TGTGCCAGCAGCTTGGTGGCAGGCACAGATACGCAGTATTTT
>.|TRBV5-6|TRBJ1-4|.
CASRSGPSGKLFF
TGTGCCAGCAGGTCAGGTCCCTCCGGAAAACTGTTTTTT
>once|TRBV9|TRBJ2-3|.
CASSSPSGGLSTDTQYF
TGTGCCAGCAGCTCACCCAGTGGCGGCCTTAGCACAGATACGCAGTATTTT
>.|TRBV7-2|TRBJ2-7|.
CASSLAALYEQYF
TGTGCCAGCAGCTTGGCGGCACTCTACGAGCAGTACTTC
>few|TRBV15|TRBJ2-2|TRBD1
CATGRGTGATGELFF
TGTGCCACCGGCCGGGGGACAGGAGCCACCGGGGAGCTGTTTTTT
>.|TRBV5-4|TRBJ1-2|.
CASSTQGFDYGYTF
TGTGCCAGCAGCACACAGGGTTTTGATTATGGCTACACCTTC
>once|TRBV10-3|TRBJ2-5|TRBD2
CAISESLGTSGSKTETQYF
TGTGCCATCAGTGAGTCATTGGGGACTAGCGGGAGTAAGACGGAGACCCAGTACTTC
>.|TRBV5-1|TRBJ1-1|.
CATSREGNTEAFF
TGCGCCACCTCGCGGGAGGGGAACACTGAAGCTTTCTTT
>.|TRBV28|TRBJ1-4|.
CASSLTRDEKLFF
TGTGCCAGCAGTTTAACCAGGGATGAAAAACTGTTTTTT
>.|TRBV18|TRBJ1-2|TRBD1
CASSPDRSFLYGYTF
TGTGCCAGCTCACCGGACAGGTCTTTCCTCTATGGCTACACCTTC
>.|TRBV5-1|TRBJ2-2|.
CASSLGLLRQANTGELFF
TGCGCCAGCAGCTTGGGGCTCCTTAGACAGGCCAACACCGGGGAGCTGTTTTTT
>.|TRBV7-9|TRBJ2-1|TRBD2
CASSTTSGKVYEQFF
TGTGCCAGCAGCACGACTAGCGGAAAGGTGTATGAGCAGTTCTTC
>.|TRBV27|TRBJ1-3|.
CASSLGASGNTIYF
TGTGCCAGCAGTTTGGGGGCCTCTGGAAACACCATATATTTT
>.|TRBV6-1|TRBJ1-5|.
CASSEANRAGNQPQHF
TGTGCCAGCAGTGAAGCAAACAGGGCTGGCAATCAGCCCCAGCATTTT
>.|TRBV5-6|TRBJ2-7|TRBD1
CASSLAWDSWSYEQYF
TGTGCCAGCAGCTTGGCGTGGGACAGCTGGTCCTACGAGCAGTACTTC
>.|TRBV7-9|TRBJ2-5|TRBD2
CASSRPLAGGKETQYF
TGTGCCAGCAGCCGCCCCTTAGCGGGGGGGAAAGAGACCCAGTACTTC
>.|TRBV6-1|TRBJ2-4|TRBD1
CASRDRGHAKNIQYF
TGTGCCAGCAGGGACAGGGGGCACGCCAAAAACATTCAGTACTTC